The present TCR beta chain was sequenced within a study of cytomegalovirus exposure and HLA in healthy donors. The PCR had 60 Vbeta and 13 Jbeta primers. TCRdb keeps only in-frame clones here, not all; method: immunoSEQ multiplex PCR. The sample shows 200,000 to 250,000 clones, approximately 70% of them seen only once. With 1 base removed from V and 11 bases from J, the gap between germline ends came to 23 bases. The CDR3 runs to 16 residues. CDR1 and CDR2 (germline): SGHDN, FVKESK. The origin of this receptor is a woman in her thirties in good health and CMV-seronegative. The genes are TRBV14 and TRBJ1-1, with a possible D match to TRBD1 (5 bases). The sequencing input was PBMCs. The DNA for the CDR3 is TGTGCCAGCAGCCAAGTCGGAATTCGGGGGGTGGCGTGGGCTTTCTTT. This translates into CASSQVGIRGVAWAFF.